A single sample gave rise to the 2 T cell receptor beta chains below, sequenced in a study of T-cell memory formation after mild COVID-19. Via MiXCR, TCRdb re-called the 5' RACE reads, giving one row per CDR3 protein. The sample yields some 250,000 distinct CDR3 sequences, approximately 9% seen once. The sequenced material came from PBMCs or a T cell subset sorted from them (not recorded which). Source of these receptors: a man aged 18 to 30 who had mild COVID-19 (a few samples of this study predate the infection). Cell type and time point are not known.

The J gene is TRBJ1-6, the V gene TRBV12-3 or TRBV12-4; D not resolved. The V end was cut by 6 bases, the J end by 7 bases, with 10 bases between. There are 13 residues in the CDR3. CDR3 sequence (DNA): TGTGCCAGCAGGCCACAGAGGAATTCACCCCTCCACTTT. Translated: CASRPQRNSPLHF.

The CDR3 protein is CASTVGTGMDSPLHF. CDR3 nucleotides: TGTGCCAGCACTGTTGGGACAGGGATGGATTCACCCCTCCACTTT. The V call is TRBV12-3 or TRBV12-4, the J call TRBJ1-6, with TRBD1 matching over 9 bases. The CDR3 loop spans 15 amino acids. With V trimmed by 7 bases and J by 8 bases, 9 bases remained unmatched.